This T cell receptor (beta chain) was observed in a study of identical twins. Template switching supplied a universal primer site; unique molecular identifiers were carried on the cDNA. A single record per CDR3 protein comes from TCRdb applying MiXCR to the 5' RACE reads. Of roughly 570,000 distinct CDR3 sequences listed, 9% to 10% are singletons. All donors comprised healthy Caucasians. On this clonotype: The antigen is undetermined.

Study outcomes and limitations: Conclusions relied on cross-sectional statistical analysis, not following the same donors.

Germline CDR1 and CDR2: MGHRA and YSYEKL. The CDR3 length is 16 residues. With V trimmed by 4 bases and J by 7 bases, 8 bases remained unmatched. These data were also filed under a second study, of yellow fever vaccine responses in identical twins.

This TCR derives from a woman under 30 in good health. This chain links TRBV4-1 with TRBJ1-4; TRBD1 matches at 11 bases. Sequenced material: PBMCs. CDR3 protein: CASSLGTGGMGEKLFF. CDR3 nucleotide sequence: TGCGCCAGCAGCCTCGGGACAGGGGGAATGGGTGAAAAACTGTTTTTT.